One sample yielded the 15 T cell receptor beta chains listed below, sequenced in a study of cytomegalovirus exposure and HLA in healthy donors. Both 60 Vbeta primers and 13 Jbeta primers went into the PCR. Repertoires were generated with immunoSEQ multiplex PCR, while TCRdb's copy carries only in-frame clones and drops some. The table includes about 160,000 clones, 71% detected once. Input material: PBMCs. The source is a woman aged 25 to 39 in good health and CMV-seronegative.

The V gene is TRBV5-4, the J gene TRBJ2-1, with 11 bases lining up with TRBD1. The ends lost 3 bases at V and 4 bases at J; junction bases unmatched: 6. The CDR3 contains 16 residues. From germline, CDR1 is SGHNT and CDR2 YYREEE (reference sequence). CDR3 loop: CASSSRDRGSYNEQFF. The CDR3 region has the DNA TGTGCCAGCAGCTCCCGGGACAGGGGGAGTTACAATGAGCAGTTCTTC. Full variable domain (missing parts from reference TRBV5-4 and TRBJ2-1): ETGVTQSPTHLIKTRGQQVTLRCSSQSGHNTVSWYQQALGQGPQFIFQYYREEENGRGNFPPRFSGLQFPNYSSELNVNALELDDSALYLCASSSRDRGSYNEQFFGPGTRLTVL.

This clone has more than one count but fewer than ten. The CDR3 here is CAISGGLLANEQYF. The DNA of the CDR3 is TGTGCCATCAGTGGAGGACTCCTCGCTAACGAGCAGTACTTC. This chain joins TRBV10-3 and TRBJ2-7, with D possibly matching TRBD2 (5 bases). V shed 4 bases and J shed 5 bases, with 15 bases lying between them. CDR1 and CDR2 from the germline V gene are ENHRY and SYGVKD. This CDR3 contains 14 residues.

The CDR3 sequence: CASSAGQGLADTQYF. The CDR3, as DNA: TGTGCCAGCAGTGCGGGACAGGGCCTCGCAGATACGCAGTATTTT. This chain links TRBV6-4 with TRBJ2-3, with 9 bases aligning to TRBD1. The CDR3 sequence is 15 residues long. The V gene end was trimmed by 4 bases and the J gene end by 4 bases; junction bases not matched to a gene: 6. CDR1 is MRHNA, CDR2 SNTAGT, per germline.

This chain joins TRBV5-5 and TRBJ1-1; D may be TRBD1 (5 bases). Germline assignment: CDR1 SGHKS and CDR2 YYEKEE (reference sequence). The CDR3 runs 14 residues. The ends were cut back, 1 base at V and 0 bases at J, with 7 bases in the middle. The CDR3 reads CASSLQGMNTEAFF. DNA for the CDR3: TGTGCCAGCAGCTTGCAGGGAATGAACACTGAAGCTTTCTTT. The full variable domain, in which reference TRBV5-5 and TRBJ1-1 provide the parts outside the CDR3, is DAGVTQSPTHLIKTRGQQVTLRCSPISGHKSVSWYQQVLGQGPQFIFQYYEKEERGRGNFPDRFSARQFPNYSSELNVNALLLGDSALYLCASSLQGMNTEAFFGQGTRLTVV.

CDR3 nucleotides: TGTGCCAGCAGTTACTCGCAGGGGTGGGGAGGCTACACCTTC. It is translated as CASSYSQGWGGYTF. The chain uses TRBV6-5 and TRBJ1-2, with D possibly TRBD1 on 6 matching bases. Germline V gene lookup returns CDR1 MNHEY and CDR2 SVGAGI. V lost 0 bases, J lost 8 bases, and 13 bases lay in between. CDR3 length: 14 residues.

This chain links TRBV6-6 with TRBJ1-1; D unresolved. The CDR3 spans 16 residues. V lost 0 bases and J 2 bases, leaving 13 bases between the germline ends. CDR1 MNHNY and CDR2 SVGAGI come from the germline V gene (reference sequence). This chain's CDR3 is CASSYSRAFPNTEAFF. CDR3 sequence (DNA): TGTGCCAGCAGTTACTCGCGAGCTTTTCCAAACACTGAAGCTTTCTTT.

This clone was observed a few times. V gene TRBV4-3 combines with J gene TRBJ1-2; 9 nucleotides align to TRBD1. J lost 2 bases, V lost 1 base, and 5 bases had no gene match. This CDR3 is built from 16 residues. Germline V gene data show CDR1 as LGHNA and CDR2 as YSLEER. CDR3 sequence (DNA): TGCGCCAGCAGCCAAGTTGGGGACAGGGCCAACTATGGCTACACCTTC. Translation gives CASSQVGDRANYGYTF.

This sequence joins TRBV11-2 and TRBJ2-1; the D gene is possibly TRBD1 (6 bases). Germline assignment: CDR1 SGHAT and CDR2 FQNNGV. Trimming shortened V by 5 bases and J by 6 bases, and 17 bases separated the two germline ends. CDR3 length: 15 residues. CDR3 in amino acids: CASSPWGTRSNEQFF. The CDR3 region has the DNA TGTGCCAGCAGCCCCTGGGGGACAAGGAGCAATGAGCAGTTCTTC.

This chain links TRBV5-1 with TRBJ1-1; a possible D gene is TRBD1 (5 bases). This CDR3 has 14 amino acids. CDR1 SGHRS and CDR2 YFSETQ come from the germline V gene. V shed 5 bases and J shed 3 bases, with 14 bases lying between them. The CDR3 DNA reads as TGCGCCAGCAGGTCCCAAGGGGCAGACACTGAAGCTTTCTTT. Translating gives CASRSQGADTEAFF.

CDR3 residues: CASSQDPTSGGAVGELFF. DNA of the CDR3: TGTGCCAGCAGCCAAGACCCCACTAGCGGGGGGGCCGTCGGGGAGCTGTTTTTT. The V and J genes are TRBV4-2 and TRBJ2-2; 13 nucleotides agree with TRBD2. This CDR3 is 18 amino acids long. Germline CDR1 LGHNA, CDR2 YNFKEQ. The V gene end was trimmed by 0 bases and the J gene end by 7 bases; junction bases not matched to a gene: 8.

This clone was counted only a few times. The chain uses TRBV7-2 and TRBJ2-7; TRBD1 might be the D (9 bases). CDR1 SGHTA and CDR2 FQGNSA come from the germline V gene. Trimming took off 4 bases at V and 3 bases at J, with 19 bases between the two ends. This CDR3 has 16 residues. DNA of the CDR3: TGTGCCAGCAGCTCCGGGGGGGGGACAGGGATCTACGAGCAGTACTTC. Translating it yields CASSSGGGTGIYEQYF.

The chain recombines TRBV10-2 with TRBJ1-5, with D perhaps TRBD1 (6 bases). Germline V gene sequence: CDR1 WSHSY, CDR2 SAAADI. The CDR3 sequence is 14 residues long. Trimming shortened V by 5 bases and J by 3 bases, and 11 bases separated the two germline ends. The CDR3 nucleotides are TGCGCCAGCAGTCAACAGGGAGTCAATCAGCCCCAGCATTTT. Translation gives CASSQQGVNQPQHF.

Points on this clone: An end of the junction differs from the germline gene, which may be a read error. The chain employs TRBV15 and TRBJ2-1, with TRBD2 matching over 14 bases. The CDR3 has 15 amino acids. CDR1 is LNHNV and CDR2 is YYDKDF in the germline V gene (reference sequence). This CDR3 reads CATTRGTSGSGEQFF. The CDR3 DNA follows: TGTGCCACCACCAGAGGGACTAGCGGGAGTGGGGAGCAGTTCTTC.

The genes are TRBV15 and TRBJ2-1; 9 bases match TRBD2. Germline loops: CDR1 LNHNV, CDR2 YYDKDF (reference sequence). CDR3 size: 16 residues. V was clipped by 8 bases and J by 2 bases; unmatched bases: 10. Written as DNA, the CDR3 is TGTGCCACCTCCAGAGGGGTAGCGGGAGCCTACAATGAGCAGTTCTTC. It specifies CATSRGVAGAYNEQFF.

V usage is TRBV7-9 and J usage is TRBJ1-2, with 8 bases that match TRBD1. The J segment lost 6 bases and the V segment lost 4 bases, leaving 4 bases of the junction unmatched. The CDR3 consists of 13 residues. Germline V gene lookup returns CDR1 SEHNR and CDR2 FQNEAQ (reference sequence). CDR3 in amino acids: CASSSGQVDGYTF. Written as DNA, the CDR3 is TGTGCCAGCAGCTCGGGACAGGTGGATGGCTACACCTTC.